The T cell receptor beta chain under discussion was sequenced for a study of response to subunit inactivated influenza vaccine. The CDR3 length is 15 residues. Germline assignment: CDR1 SEHNR and CDR2 FQNEAQ (reference sequence). The V end was cut by 3 bases, the J end by 7 bases, with 18 bases between. TCRdb passed the RT-PCR reads through MiXCR, listing each CDR3 protein once. The data contain about 240,000 distinct CDR3 sequences, 12% of them singletons. Study results and caveats: Few additional T cells are recruited per seasonal influenza vaccination, authors suggested.

This clonotype was counted a few times. The target antigen is unknown. The TCR comes from a man over 45 who received an inactivated influenza vaccine. The source was non-naive T cells sorted from PBMCs, collected around two weeks before vaccination. This sequence joins TRBV7-9 and TRBJ1-1; possibly TRBD1 for D (5 bases). The CDR3 loop reads CASSFLGRGTHEAFF. The CDR3 DNA reads TGTGCCAGCAGCTTTCTTGGGCGGGGCACTCATGAAGCTTTCTTT. Together with reference TRBV7-9 and TRBJ1-1, the CDR3 gives the full variable domain: DTGVSQNPRHKITKRGQNVTFRCDPISEHNRLYWYRQTLGQGPEFLTYFQNEAQLEKSRLLSDRFSAERPKGSFSTLEIQRTEQGDSAMYLCASSFLGRGTHEAFFGQGTRLTVV.